The clone carrying this T cell receptor (beta chain) was counted between two and nine times. The antigen remains undetermined. The data belong to a study of T cell repertoires in cytomegalovirus infection. Study-wide context: Shared public TCR beta signatures pointed to both CMV infection and a matching HLA type. General study findings and limits: Dominating the ex vivo response were HLA-C-restricted CMV-specific TCR beta clonotypes.

V was shortened by 6 bases and J by 4 bases, with 12 bases between the two germline ends. The CDR3 loop spans 13 amino acids. MiXCR, applied by TCRdb to the reads, yields one record per CDR3 protein. Among some 500,000 distinct CDR3 sequences listed, about 39% were seen once. Sample: cultured PBMCs, taken from culture after CMV antigen stimulation. This receptor was taken from a human donor in good health (CMV status not recorded). Some clones in this sample may be carry-over from other donors' samples. The chain couples TRBV12-3 or TRBV12-4 to TRBJ1-2, with D perhaps matching TRBD1 (5 bases). CDR3 amino acids: CASRRGFSYGYTF. In nucleotides, the CDR3 is TGTGCCAGCAGGCGGGGGTTTAGCTATGGCTACACCTTC.